This TCR beta chain is drawn from a study of blood T cells in healthy people across ages (dated by TCRdb to between 2014 and 2017). Some background on the complete study: In model experiments, template switching captured roughly one uniquely barcoded TCR beta cDNA molecule for every two T cells. Age-related changes in TCR beta repertoire diversity were measured in the study by deep sequencing normalized with unique cDNA molecular identifiers. Donors were grouped into four age groups: young (average 16 years), middle-aged (39), aged (around 60) and long-lived (approximately 75). The study analyzed two additional independent replicas of 1 million unique cDNA reads from the same blood draw for two donors, one aged 18 to 29 and one aged 80 or older. What the work shows at the level of the full study, not this receptor alone: The percentage of naive T cells measured by flow cytometry correlated strongly with observed TCR beta diversity. As age increased, observed TCR beta diversity per million T cells dropped in a roughly linear way, and a significant reduction was already evident by age 40. Because profiling used bulk unsorted PBMCs, naive and antigen-experienced compartments could not be compared conclusively. Compared with the aged group, more naive CD4+ T cells, fewer expanded clones and increased TCR diversity were shown by the long-lived group, suggesting age selection. Because donor CMV infection status was unknown, age-related changes in expanded clonotypes were potentially confounded. Estimates of total diversity based on one million sequenced T cells were regarded as lower bounds and as underestimates.

This clonotype was counted only a few times. The antigen this receptor binds is unknown. Base qualities are not at hand, and no much larger clone is one base apart. The 39 donors, aged 6 to 90 years, were systemically healthy Caucasian individuals from Russia. About 9.1 milliliters of peripheral blood were collected from each donor into EDTA-treated Vacutainer tubes. PBMCs were isolated by Ficoll-Paque density-gradient centrifugation, with at least 7 million obtained per sample. Trizol reagent was used to extract total RNA from PBMCs, with at least 6 micrograms per sample. The percentages of naive CD45RAhigh/CD27high T cells were determined by flow cytometry on a PBMC aliquot from every donor. Including cysteine and phenylalanine, the CDR3 has 13 amino acids. The DNA shown is the 39-base CDR3, in frame from base 1. V loses 1 base of germline sequence and J loses 8 bases, and the interval between the two ends is 6 bases. The germline V gene yields SGHTA for CDR1 and FQGNSA for CDR2.

The method behind the library was 5' RACE. For sequencing, an Illumina HiSeq 2500 was employed. A second PCR of roughly 7 to 11 cycles was performed with a sample-barcoded 5' primer and a J-beta primer mix. A unique molecular identifier was introduced onto each TCR beta cDNA molecule by a template-switch 5' adaptor carrying 12 random nucleotides. Each sample yielded at least 3 million CDR3-containing paired-end reads. All of the RNA was converted into first-strand cDNA using the Mint cDNA synthesis kit, with a TRBC-specific oligonucleotide serving as the primer. Following uracil-DNA glycosylase treatment, a first 18-cycle PCR with universal primers M1SS and BC2_uni_R was performed on all cDNA. As for the original processing: Each sample was normalized by randomly selecting 1 million high-quality reads, each carrying a distinct molecular identifier. Reads sharing molecular identifiers were discarded rather than binned into consensus sequences. CDR3 identification, clonotype clustering and error correction used MiTCR with a Q25 quality threshold and the strictest error-elimination algorithm. Lower-bound total TCR beta diversity was estimated with a nonparametric unseen species model using Euler transformation. TCRdb reanalyzed the raw reads on its own, using fastp at Q25 for trimming and MiXCR for clone calling, and kept in-frame beta chains. Entries are consolidated by CDR3 protein sequence, retaining the most common genes and DNA. TCRdb, not the authors, supplied the V and J calls. In this sample the table shows 750,000 or so distinct CDR3 sequences, around 25% of which occur a single time. The top ten clonotypes cover 9.4% of the sample.

The sample was also reused in another study, on T cells of mothers and their children. The second study reports: The donors were nine systemically healthy Caucasian individuals, made up of three mothers and their six children. cDNA synthesis consumed the entire amount of extracted RNA, loaded at 1.5 ug RNA in each 15 ul reaction. In the second PCR, the M1S primer added sample barcodes and 2-4 random nucleotides. Over 8 million TCR beta CDR3 reads were obtained for each mother, and millions of reads were obtained for each child. Thymic selection similarly shapes TCR recombination output in related and unrelated pairs, with minor effect from inherited differences. Normalized repertoire overlap was always found to be slightly, but never significantly, higher in related mother-child pairs than in unrelated mother-child pairs. No persistent microchimeric T cell clones were found, with a detection sensitivity of 80 to 100 clones per million clonotypes. To look for features that set related mother-child pairs apart from unrelated individuals, the researchers ran deep NGS to compare the TCR beta repertoires of mothers and children. The mean age was roughly 36 +/- 4 years for the mothers and approximately 11 +/- 4 years for the children. Libraries were sequenced on Illumina HiSeq 2000 with 100+100 nt paired-end reads after adapter ligation with NEBNext reagents. To prevent cross-contamination, the mother and child libraries were prepared a month apart and were sequenced in separate runs. Between roughly 450,000 and 2,000,000 distinct TCR beta clonotypes were identified per donor. Naive TCR beta clonotypes were estimated from low-frequency clonotypes matched to each donor's FACS-determined naive share, without sorting.

The clonotype comes from a boy aged 5-17 years in good health. Recombination connected TRBV7-2 to TRBJ1-6; a tentative D call is TRBD1 (5 bases match). The sample comprised blood. The bases read TGTGCCAGCAGCTTAGTGGGGGATTCACCCCTCCACTTT. Its coded protein is CASSLVGDSPLHF. Supplemented by the reference TRBV7-2 and TRBJ1-6 proteins around the CDR3, the complete variable domain is GAGVSQSPSNKVTEKGKDVELRCDPISGHTALYWYRQSLGQGLEFLIYFQGNSAPDKSGLPSDRFSAERTGGSVSTLTIQRTQQEDSAVYLCASSLVGDSPLHFGNGTRLTVT.